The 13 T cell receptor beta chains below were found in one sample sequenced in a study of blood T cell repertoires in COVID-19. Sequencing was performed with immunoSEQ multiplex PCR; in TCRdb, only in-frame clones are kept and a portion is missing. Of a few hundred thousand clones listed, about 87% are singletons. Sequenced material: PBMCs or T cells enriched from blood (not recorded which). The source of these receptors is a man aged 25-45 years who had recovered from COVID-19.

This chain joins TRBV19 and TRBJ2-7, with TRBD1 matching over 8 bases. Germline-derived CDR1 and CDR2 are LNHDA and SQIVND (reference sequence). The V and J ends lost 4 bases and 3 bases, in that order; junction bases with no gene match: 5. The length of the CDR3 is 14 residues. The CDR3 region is CASSTGGGLYEQYF. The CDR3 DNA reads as TGTGCCAGTAGTACAGGGGGCGGACTCTACGAGCAGTACTTC.

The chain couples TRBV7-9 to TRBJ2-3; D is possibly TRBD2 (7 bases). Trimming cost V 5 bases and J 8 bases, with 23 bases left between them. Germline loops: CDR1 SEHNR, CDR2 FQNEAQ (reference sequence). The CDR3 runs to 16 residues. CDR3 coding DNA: TGTGCCAGCAGCCCCCTGGGCGGGGGCCCGGGGAGTACGCAGTATTTT. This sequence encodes CASSPLGGGPGSTQYF.

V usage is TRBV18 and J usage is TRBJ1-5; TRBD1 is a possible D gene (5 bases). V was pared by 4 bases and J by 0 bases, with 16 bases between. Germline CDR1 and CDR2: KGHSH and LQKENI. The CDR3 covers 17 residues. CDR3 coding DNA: TGTGCCAGCTCACAACGCGGAGGGGAGAATAGCAATCAGCCCCAGCATTTT. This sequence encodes CASSQRGGENSNQPQHF.

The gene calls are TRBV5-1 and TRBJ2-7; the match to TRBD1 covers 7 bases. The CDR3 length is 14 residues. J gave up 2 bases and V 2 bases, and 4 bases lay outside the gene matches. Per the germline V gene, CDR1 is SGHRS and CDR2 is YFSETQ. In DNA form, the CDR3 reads TGCGCCAGCAGCTTAGGGGACAGCCCCTACGAGCAGTACTTC. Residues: CASSLGDSPYEQYF.

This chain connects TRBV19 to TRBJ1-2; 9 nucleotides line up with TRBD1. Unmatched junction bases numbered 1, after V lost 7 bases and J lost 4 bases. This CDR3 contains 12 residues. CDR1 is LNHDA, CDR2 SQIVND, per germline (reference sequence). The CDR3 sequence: CASKTGGYGYTF. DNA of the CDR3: TGTGCCAGTAAGACAGGGGGCTATGGCTACACCTTC.

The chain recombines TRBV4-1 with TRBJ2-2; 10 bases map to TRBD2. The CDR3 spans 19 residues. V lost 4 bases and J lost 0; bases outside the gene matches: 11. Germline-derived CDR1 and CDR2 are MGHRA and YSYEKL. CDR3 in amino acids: CASSLPPSGRVANTGELFF. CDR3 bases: TGCGCCAGCAGCCTTCCGCCTAGCGGGAGAGTCGCGAACACCGGGGAGCTGTTTTTT.

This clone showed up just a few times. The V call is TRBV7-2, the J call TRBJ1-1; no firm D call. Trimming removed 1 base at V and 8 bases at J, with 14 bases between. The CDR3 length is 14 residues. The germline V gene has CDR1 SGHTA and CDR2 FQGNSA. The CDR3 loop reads CASSLELVRNEAFF. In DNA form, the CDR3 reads TGTGCCAGCAGCTTAGAGTTAGTGCGGAACGAAGCTTTCTTT.

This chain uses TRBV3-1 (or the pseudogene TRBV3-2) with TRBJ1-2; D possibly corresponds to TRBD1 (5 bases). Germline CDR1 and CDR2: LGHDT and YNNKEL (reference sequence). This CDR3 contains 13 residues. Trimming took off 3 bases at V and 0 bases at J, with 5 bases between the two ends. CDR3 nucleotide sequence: TGTGCCAGCAGCCAGACAGCTAACTATGGCTACACCTTC. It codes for CASSQTANYGYTF.

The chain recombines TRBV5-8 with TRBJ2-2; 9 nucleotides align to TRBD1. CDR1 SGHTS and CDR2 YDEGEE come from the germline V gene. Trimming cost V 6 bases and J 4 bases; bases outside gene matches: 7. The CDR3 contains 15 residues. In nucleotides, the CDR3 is TGTGCCAGCAACCCCCGGGACAGGGCCACCGGGGAGCTGTTTTTT. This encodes CASNPRDRATGELFF.

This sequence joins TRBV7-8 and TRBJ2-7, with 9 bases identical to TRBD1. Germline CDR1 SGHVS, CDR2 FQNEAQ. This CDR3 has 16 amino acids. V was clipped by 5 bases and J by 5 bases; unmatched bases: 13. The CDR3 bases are TGTGCCAGCAGCCAGATCAAAGGACAGGGGTGGAACGAGCAGTACTTC. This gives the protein CASSQIKGQGWNEQYF. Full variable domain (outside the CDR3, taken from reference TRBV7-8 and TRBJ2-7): GAGVSQSPRYKVAKRGQDVALRCDPISGHVSLFWYQQALGQGPEFLTYFQNEAQLDKSGLPSDRFFAERPEGSVSTLKIQRTQQEDSAVYLCASSQIKGQGWNEQYFGPGTRLTVT.

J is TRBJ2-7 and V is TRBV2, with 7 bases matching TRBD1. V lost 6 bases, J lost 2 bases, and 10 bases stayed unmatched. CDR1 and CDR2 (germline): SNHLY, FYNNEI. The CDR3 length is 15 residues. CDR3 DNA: TGTGCCAGCAGGGCGTCGCAGGGGGTAACCTACGAGCAGTACTTC. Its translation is CASRASQGVTYEQYF.

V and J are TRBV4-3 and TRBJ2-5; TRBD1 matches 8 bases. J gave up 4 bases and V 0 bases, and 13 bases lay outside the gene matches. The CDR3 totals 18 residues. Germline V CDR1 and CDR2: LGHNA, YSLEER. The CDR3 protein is CASSQDATLGQAGETQYF. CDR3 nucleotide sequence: TGCGCCAGCAGCCAAGACGCCACCTTGGGACAGGCGGGAGAGACCCAGTACTTC.

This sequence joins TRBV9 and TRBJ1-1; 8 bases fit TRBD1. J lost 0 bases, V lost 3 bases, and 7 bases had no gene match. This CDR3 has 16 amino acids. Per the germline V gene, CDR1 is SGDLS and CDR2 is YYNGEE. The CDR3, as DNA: TGTGCCAGCAGCGCTGGGACAGGCTTCGTGAACACTGAAGCTTTCTTT. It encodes CASSAGTGFVNTEAFF.